One sample yielded the 17 T cell receptor beta chains listed below, sequenced in a study of T-cell memory formation after mild COVID-19. Each CDR3 protein is one row after TCRdb ran MiXCR on the 5' RACE reads. Of about 430,000 distinct CDR3 sequences listed, under 20% are singletons. Sequencing was carried out using PBMCs or a T cell subset sorted from them (not recorded which). The receptors here all came from a man aged 18-30 years who had mild COVID-19 (a few samples of this study predate the infection). Cell type and time point are not known.

The table lists this clonotype with a few counts. The rearrangement links TRBV5-1 to TRBJ2-1; maybe TRBD1 (6 bases). The CDR3 loop spans 14 amino acids. The V gene lost 4 bases and the J gene lost 3 bases, with 11 bases spanning the gap. Germline CDR1 is SGHRS and CDR2 is YFSETQ. Here the CDR3 reads CASSPGHGYNEQFF. DNA for the CDR3: TGCGCCAGCAGCCCGGGACACGGCTACAATGAGCAGTTCTTC.

The genes are TRBV29-1 and TRBJ2-5; weak D call: TRBD2 (6 bases). This CDR3 spans 13 amino acids. Germline-derived CDR1 and CDR2 are SQVTM and ANQGSEA. V gave up 6 bases and J gave up 4 bases, with 15 bases separating them. DNA of the CDR3: TGCAGCGTCGCTCGGGGAGGTAGAGAGACCCAGTACTTC. Encoded protein: CSVARGGRETQYF.

This clonotype was detected only a few times. V usage is TRBV3-1 and J usage is TRBJ2-3, with 9 positions matching TRBD1. CDR1 is LGHDT, CDR2 YNNKEL, per germline (reference sequence). The CDR3 consists of 15 residues. V gave up 5 bases and J gave up 1 base; unmatched junction bases: 4. This CDR3 is CASSTQGAGTDTQYF. The CDR3 DNA reads TGTGCCAGCAGCACACAGGGGGCCGGCACAGATACGCAGTATTTT.

This chain connects TRBV11-2 to TRBJ2-7; D might be TRBD1 (7 bases). Germline values: CDR1 SGHAT, CDR2 FQNNGV. The CDR3 covers 14 residues. V lost 6 bases and J lost 9, with 21 bases in between. In nucleotides, the CDR3 is TGTGCCAGCAGGGCTGTACAGGGGAGGACAGGGCAGTACTTC. Translation: CASRAVQGRTGQYF.

The chain recombines TRBV10-3 with TRBJ1-1, with 9 bases fitting TRBD1. The germline CDR1 and CDR2 sequences are ENHRY and SYGVKD. With 2 bases clipped from V and 4 bases from J, the junction kept 5 bases outside the gene matches. The CDR3 contains 15 residues. The CDR3 DNA reads as TGTGCCATCAGTGAGCGGGGACAGGGCGGCACTGAAGCTTTCTTT. Translated, it gives CAISERGQGGTEAFF.

The chain recombines TRBV7-8 with TRBJ1-6; D not resolved. The V end lost 5 bases, the J end lost 7 bases, and 15 bases lay between the germline ends. There are 15 residues in the CDR3. CDR1 is SGHVS, CDR2 FQNEAQ, per germline. The CDR3 DNA follows: TGTGCCAGCAGCCGCCGGAGGGATATGAATTCACCCCTCCACTTT. Protein product: CASSRRRDMNSPLHF.

This clonotype has just a few counts. The rearrangement links TRBV7-2 to TRBJ2-2; maybe TRBD1 (5 bases). CDR3 size: 15 residues. Trimming stripped 5 bases from V and 2 bases from J, with 12 bases between. Per germline, CDR1 SGHTA and CDR2 FQGNSA. The CDR3 DNA is TGTGCCAGCAGCCCTCAGGGCGGAAACACCGGGGAGCTGTTTTTT. This gives the protein CASSPQGGNTGELFF. Variable domain in full (rest from reference TRBV7-2 and TRBJ2-2): GAGVSQSPSNKVTEKGKDVELRCDPISGHTALYWYRQSLGQGLEFLIYFQGNSAPDKSGLPSDRFSAERTGGSVSTLTIQRTQQEDSAVYLCASSPQGGNTGELFFGEGSRLTVL.

This clonotype occurred a few times. The chain joins TRBV4-1 to TRBJ2-7, with D unclear. CDR3 length: 13 amino acids. From germline, CDR1 is MGHRA and CDR2 YSYEKL. The V gene lost 2 bases and the J gene lost 0 bases, with 5 bases spanning the gap. For the CDR3, the DNA is TGCGCCAGCAGCCAAACGACCTCCTACGAGCAGTACTTC. Translating it yields CASSQTTSYEQYF.

The rearrangement uses TRBV28 and TRBJ1-5; D is possibly TRBD1 (5 bases). Germline V lookup: CDR1 MDHEN, CDR2 SYDVKM. This CDR3 spans 15 amino acids. V dropped 8 bases and J dropped 1 base, with 15 bases sitting between them. CDR3 in DNA: TGTGCCAGCTCTTACAGGTGGGAAAGCAATCAGCCCCAGCATTTT. Protein: CASSYRWESNQPQHF.

There are a few counts of this clonotype. The chain links TRBV7-2 to TRBJ2-1; 8 positions agree with TRBD1. V was clipped by 4 bases and J by 5 bases; unmatched bases: 4. The CDR3 runs to 14 residues. CDR1 and CDR2 (germline): SGHTA, FQGNSA. The chain's CDR3 is CASSSRDRNNEQFF. CDR3 coding DNA: TGTGCCAGCAGCTCCCGGGACAGGAACAATGAGCAGTTCTTC.

The sample holds a few counts of this clonotype. This sequence joins TRBV3-1 and TRBJ2-1, with D perhaps matching TRBD1 (6 bases). Germline CDR1 LGHDT, CDR2 YNNKEL (reference sequence). Trimming removed 4 bases at V and 7 bases at J, with 14 bases between. The CDR3 has 14 amino acids. CDR3 DNA sequence: TGTGCCAGCAGCCCTAGTCTCAGGGGAAATGAGCAGTTCTTC. It is translated as CASSPSLRGNEQFF.

The gene calls are TRBV6-2 or TRBV6-3 and TRBJ2-7, with D perhaps given as TRBD1 or TRBD2 (5 bases each). The ends were cut back, 8 bases at V and 4 bases at J, with 18 bases in the middle. Germline CDR1 MNHEY, CDR2 SVGEGT. The CDR3 has 14 residues. The CDR3: CASGRRDRGYEQYV. The CDR3 nucleotides are TGTGCCAGCGGTAGACGGGACCGAGGTTACGAGCAGTACGTC.

The rearrangement uses TRBV12-3 or TRBV12-4 and TRBJ2-7, with TRBD1 matching 8 bases. V trimming: 3 bases; J trimming: 3 bases; junction bases outside the gene matches: 4. This CDR3 spans 14 amino acids. CDR3 sequence reads: CASSFAGGDYEQYV. As DNA, the CDR3 is TGTGCCAGCAGTTTCGCAGGGGGCGACTACGAGCAGTACGTC.

This clonotype came up a few times. This chain connects TRBV5-8 to TRBJ2-3; 7 bases are a match to TRBD2. This CDR3 comprises 16 residues. Germline V gene sequence: CDR1 SGHTS, CDR2 YDEGEE. The V and J ends lost 0 bases and 1 base, in that order; junction bases with no gene match: 5. The CDR3 nucleotides are TGTGCCAGCAGCTTGGATCCTAGCGGAGGCACAGATACGCAGTATTTT. Translating gives CASSLDPSGGTDTQYF. The full variable domain, its missing parts supplied by reference TRBV5-8 and TRBJ2-3, is EAGVTQSPTHLIKTRGQQATLRCSPISGHTSVYWYQQALGLGLQFLLWYDEGEERNRGNFPPRFSGRQFPNYSSELNVNALELEDSALYLCASSLDPSGGTDTQYFGPGTRLTVL.

The chain couples TRBV3-1 to TRBJ2-1; 10 bases fit TRBD2. Germline trimming cut 2 bases from V and 6 bases from J; bases unmatched to any gene: 4. The CDR3 length is 15 residues. Germline CDR1 reads LGHDT; CDR2 reads YNNKEL (reference sequence). CDR3 in amino acids: CASSQLAGAVNEQFF. CDR3 DNA sequence: TGTGCCAGCAGCCAACTAGCGGGGGCAGTCAATGAGCAGTTCTTC.

This clonotype was recorded a few times. The V call is TRBV25-1, the J call TRBJ2-5; 8 bases align to TRBD2. The CDR3 totals 14 residues. Per the germline V gene, CDR1 is MGHDK and CDR2 is SYGVNS. J was trimmed by 5 bases and V by 3 bases; bases with no gene match: 5. The CDR3 nucleotides read TGTGCCAGCAGTGAGGATCCGGGGGGGGAGACCCAGTACTTC. This encodes CASSEDPGGETQYF.

The V call is TRBV24-1, the J call TRBJ2-5; D not certain. Trimming took 5 bases from V and 7 from J, leaving 16 bases between them. CDR3 size: 14 residues. Looked up from germline, CDR1 is KGHDR and CDR2 is SFDVKD. As DNA, the CDR3 is TGTGCCACCAGTGGTCCGGACGGTGACGGGACCCAGTACTTC. Encoded protein: CATSGPDGDGTQYF.